Shown below are 9 T cell receptor beta chains from a single sample sequenced in a study of identical twins. TCRdb analysed the 5' RACE reads with MiXCR anew, one entry per CDR3 protein. The sample has 200,000 to 250,000 distinct CDR3 sequences, approximately 7.3% seen once; the top ten hold around 5.4%. These sequences were also reported in another study, on yellow fever vaccine responses in identical twins.

Sequences were obtained from CD8+ T cells sorted from blood. The receptor set was obtained from a woman younger than 30 in good health.

At least ten counts were recorded for this clonotype. At one end the junction does not follow the germline gene, possibly because of a read error. V usage is TRBV7-9 and J usage is TRBJ2-3; no firm D call. Germline CDR1 SEHNR, CDR2 FQNEAQ (reference sequence). The CDR3 runs to 12 residues. CDR3 amino acids: CASSLAADTQYF. The CDR3 DNA is TGTGCCAGCAGTTTAGCCGCGGATACGCAGTATTTT. The whole variable domain, filled in from reference TRBV7-9 and TRBJ2-3, reads DTGVSQNPRHKITKRGQNVTFRCDPISEHNRLYWYRQTLGQGPEFLTYFQNEAQLEKSRLLSDRFSAERPKGSFSTLEIQRTEQGDSAMYLCASSLAADTQYFGPGTRLTVL.

This clonotype was counted at least ten times. The V gene is TRBV4-2, the J gene TRBJ1-4; tentatively, D is TRBD1 (5 bases). The CDR3 has 12 residues. Trimming took 6 bases from V and 8 from J, leaving 10 bases between them. Germline V gene data show CDR1 as LGHNA and CDR2 as YNFKEQ. The CDR3 coding sequence is TGTGCCAGCAGTTACACAGGAGAAAAACTGTTTTTT. Translation: CASSYTGEKLFF.

The V gene is TRBV27, the J gene TRBJ2-2; 11 bases agree with TRBD1. CDR3 length: 15 amino acids. Germline trimming cut 6 bases from V and 6 bases from J; bases unmatched to any gene: 6. Germline V gene sequence: CDR1 MNHEY, CDR2 SMNVEV (reference sequence). CDR3 nucleotide sequence: TGTGCCAGCAGCAGTGGGACAGGGGGGTCCGGGGAGCTGTTTTTT. This gives the protein CASSSGTGGSGELFF.

The chain uses TRBV24-1 and TRBJ1-1; D not resolved. Per the germline V gene, CDR1 is KGHDR and CDR2 is SFDVKD. CDR3 length: 11 residues. The germline V and J ends were trimmed by 2 bases and 11 bases, with 8 bases remaining between them. The CDR3: CATSDSKRAFF. CDR3 DNA: TGTGCCACCAGTGATTCAAAAAGGGCTTTCTTT.

The chain uses TRBV7-8 and TRBJ2-2; 9 bases map to TRBD1. The trim removed 2 bases at V and 3 bases at J, leaving 4 bases unmatched. CDR1 SGHVS and CDR2 FQNEAQ come from the germline V gene. The CDR3 is 16 residues long. In DNA, the CDR3 is TGTGCCAGCAGCTTATCGGGGACAGGGTACACCGGGGAGCTGTTTTTT. The encoded protein is CASSLSGTGYTGELFF. Based on the CDR3 plus reference TRBV7-8 and TRBJ2-2, the full variable domain is GAGVSQSPRYKVAKRGQDVALRCDPISGHVSLFWYQQALGQGPEFLTYFQNEAQLDKSGLPSDRFFAERPEGSVSTLKIQRTQQEDSAVYLCASSLSGTGYTGELFFGEGSRLTVL.

This clonotype was counted many times. This chain uses TRBV6-2 or TRBV6-3 with TRBJ2-7; 9 bases fit TRBD2. Germline V gives CDR1 MNHEY, CDR2 SVGEGT. The J segment lost 7 bases and the V segment lost 6 bases, leaving 7 bases of the junction unmatched. The CDR3 has 13 amino acids. The CDR3 DNA reads as TGTGCCAGCAGCATAGCGGGAGCGGGAGAGCAGTACTTC. Translated, it gives CASSIAGAGEQYF.

The chain links TRBV6-1 to TRBJ2-3; 9 positions agree with TRBD2. This CDR3 comprises 15 residues. Germline V gives CDR1 MNHNS, CDR2 SASEGT. V dropped 8 bases and J dropped 1; count of bases not matched to a gene: 7. The CDR3 DNA sequence: TGTGCCAGCGCCGTGACTAGCGGAGGCACAGATACGCAGTATTTT. Protein: CASAVTSGGTDTQYF.

This clonotype was detected ten times or more. The V and J genes are TRBV12-3 or TRBV12-4 and TRBJ2-2; D uncertain. V lost 6 bases to trimming and J lost 5 bases, with 13 bases between them. This CDR3 has 14 residues. The CDR3 nucleotides are TGTGCCAGCAGCCCCTCGGGTCGAACCGGGGAGCTGTTTTTT. Protein product: CASSPSGRTGELFF.

This clonotype was found once. The genes are TRBV20-1 and TRBJ2-1, with 7 bases identical to TRBD2. The CDR3 contains 16 residues. The germline V gene encodes CDR1 DFQATT and CDR2 SNEGSKA (reference sequence). The trim removed 0 bases at V and 3 bases at J, leaving 8 bases unmatched. The CDR3 DNA sequence: TGCAGTGCTAGAGATCAGGGTCTAGCGGTCTACAATGAGCAGTTCTTC. It yields the protein CSARDQGLAVYNEQFF.